This T cell receptor (beta chain) was found in a study of blood T cell repertoires in COVID-19. Study in general: Sample material is recorded as cDNA or gDNA derived from T cells, B-cell-depleted T cells, or PBMCs.

Participants, about 18 to 90 years old, spanned more than 20 US areas. Participants' reported clinical history set cohort assignment. J lost 5 bases, V lost 8 bases, and 12 bases had no gene match. Germline loops: CDR1 ENHRY, CDR2 SYGVKD. The CDR3 loop spans 15 amino acids. Original analysis: Estimates of nucleated cell counts were drawn from the amplification of reference gene primers. Some clones are missing from TCRdb's copy, which holds only in-frame ones; the method was immunoSEQ multiplex PCR. V and J calls plus clone size are reproduced from that table; the DNA served to infer D and trimming. Here the sample spans roughly 500,000 clones, approximately 90% being singletons.

The chain employs TRBV10-3 and TRBJ2-3; 8 bases are shared with TRBD2. The sequence derives from a woman in her sixties or seventies who had recovered from COVID-19. Sequenced input: PBMCs or T cells enriched from blood (not recorded which). CDR3 DNA sequence: TGTGCCATCTCTACCCTAGCTGCGGGGGGAGATACGCAGTATTTT. It specifies CAISTLAAGGDTQYF.